This TCR beta chain originates from a study of OX40 agonist ivuxolimab in advanced cancers. The data were produced by immunoSEQ multiplex PCR, yet TCRdb's version contains in-frame clones alone and is incomplete. The data show roughly 59,000 clones, roughly 86% seen once. The CDR3 consists of 16 residues. V lost 4 bases to trimming and J lost 4 bases, with 17 bases between them. Looked up from germline, CDR1 is MGHRA and CDR2 is YSYEKL. The TCR sequence derives from an adult with an advanced solid tumor such as melanoma, head and neck, liver or kidney cancer. The chain joins TRBV4-1 to TRBJ1-5, with D unclear. The sample here was CD4+ or CD8+ T cells sorted from blood, taken in a trial of the OX40 agonist ivuxolimab. This CDR3 reads CASSLDRTVGNQPQHF. CDR3 sequence (DNA): TGCGCCAGCAGCCTCGATCGGACCGTGGGGAATCAGCCCCAGCATTTT.